This entry is about one TCR beta chain. As yet, its antigen is unknown. Patients who underwent sequencing had shown CD8+CD57+ cell expansion by flow cytometry. These data belong to a study of CD8+CD57+ T cells in acquired aplastic anemia. Study-level results: Patients shared under 30 CD8+ CDR3 sequences with controls.

The V and J ends lost 6 bases and 0 bases respectively, with 11 bases between them. Germline assignment: CDR1 SGHDN and CDR2 FVKESK. This CDR3 has 14 residues. Genomic DNA served as template for TCR beta VDJ and CDR3 profiling. Each CDR3 protein is one row after TCRdb ran MiXCR on the reads. Among about 160,000 distinct CDR3 sequences listed, less than 60% were seen once. This clonotype originated in a human donor with aplastic anemia. The sample was sorted CD4+, CD8+, or CD8+CD57+ T cells (not recorded which) from PBMCs. The J gene is TRBJ1-1, the V gene TRBV14; D is uncertain. The chain's CDR3 is CASSNHRMNTEAFF. The CDR3 nucleotides are TGTGCCAGCAGTAACCACCGCATGAACACTGAAGCTTTCTTT.